The 31 T cell receptor beta chains below were found in one sample sequenced in a study of T cell responses to AZD1222 COVID-19 vaccine. Sequenced by immunoSEQ multiplex PCR; TCRdb stores in-frame clones only, minus some. In the table there are about 76,000 clones, 70% to 80% of which are singletons. Sequences were derived from peripheral blood, sampled 28 days after the second dose of the MenACWY control vaccine. Receptors were obtained from an adult who received the MenACWY meningococcal vaccine as a control.

V and J are TRBV29-1 and TRBJ2-5; 7 bases are a match to TRBD1. CDR1 is SQVTM, CDR2 ANQGSEA, per germline. The length of the CDR3 is 12 residues. The J segment lost 4 bases and the V segment lost 6 bases, leaving 5 bases of the junction unmatched. CDR3 region: CSVRQGGETQYF. CDR3 nucleotide sequence: TGCAGCGTCCGACAGGGCGGAGAGACCCAGTACTTC.

This clone came up a few times. This chain links TRBV5-1 with TRBJ2-1; D might be TRBD1 (6 bases). CDR3 size: 13 residues. The V end lost 4 bases, the J end lost 12 bases, and 17 bases lay between the germline ends. Germline CDR1 reads SGHRS; CDR2 reads YFSETQ. CDR3 bases: TGCGCCAGCAGCCCGGACAGTGGTTCTGGGCAGTTCTTC. It specifies CASSPDSGSGQFF.

The chain joins TRBV2 to TRBJ2-5; 9 positions match TRBD2. V was clipped by 1 base and J by 5 bases; unmatched bases: 5. This CDR3 comprises 15 residues. Germline CDR1 and CDR2: SNHLY and FYNNEI. CDR3 loop: CASSEGTSGWETQYF. The CDR3 DNA sequence: TGTGCCAGCAGTGAAGGCACTAGCGGGTGGGAGACCCAGTACTTC. Looking up the rest from reference TRBV2 and TRBJ2-5 gives the full variable domain: EPEVTQTPSHQVTQMGQEVILRCVPISNHLYFYWYRQILGQKVEFLVSFYNNEISEKSEIFDDQFSVERPDGSNFTLKIRSTKLEDSAMYFCASSEGTSGWETQYFGPGTRLLVL.

The chain is built from TRBV6-2 or TRBV6-3 and TRBJ2-5; 10 positions agree with TRBD1. This CDR3 has 15 residues. After removal of 5 bases from V and 4 bases from J, the junction contained 7 bases not matched to a gene. Looked up from germline, CDR1 is MNHEY and CDR2 is SVGEGT. CDR3 loop: CASSRQGAGGETQYF. CDR3 nucleotides: TGTGCCAGCAGTCGACAGGGGGCCGGAGGAGAGACCCAGTACTTC.

V usage is TRBV6-1 and J usage is TRBJ2-7; TRBD2 matches at 9 bases. The CDR3 totals 12 residues. V lost 3 bases and J lost 9; bases outside the gene matches: 3. CDR1 and CDR2 from the germline V gene are MNHNS and SASEGT. The CDR3 loop is CASSERGGGQYF. The CDR3 bases are TGTGCCAGCAGTGAGCGGGGGGGCGGGCAGTACTTC.

The CDR3 reads CAISTGVGNSPLHF. The CDR3, as DNA: TGTGCCATCTCGACAGGGGTGGGAAATTCACCCCTCCACTTT. This sequence joins TRBV2 and TRBJ1-6; TRBD1 agrees at 8 bases. The CDR3 is 14 amino acids. V lost 10 bases to trimming and J lost 7 bases; unmatched junction nucleotides: 9. Germline lookup yields CDR1 SNHLY and CDR2 FYNNEI.

This chain links TRBV7-9 with TRBJ1-1, with no clear D. CDR1 SEHNR and CDR2 FQNEAQ come from the germline V gene (reference sequence). V was pared by 2 bases and J by 1 base, with 8 bases between. The CDR3 covers 14 residues. For the CDR3, the DNA is TGTGCCAGCAGCTTAACGGCGGCGAACACTGAAGCTTTCTTT. Translated, it gives CASSLTAANTEAFF.

The table lists this clone with a few counts. The chain is built from TRBV6-5 and TRBJ1-6; D perhaps matches TRBD1 (5 bases). Per the germline V gene, CDR1 is MNHEY and CDR2 is SVGAGI. V gave up 5 bases and J gave up 7 bases, with 12 bases separating them. This CDR3 comprises 14 residues. The CDR3 spells CASSQWGKNSPLHF. The CDR3 DNA is TGTGCCAGCAGTCAGTGGGGGAAGAATTCACCCCTCCACTTT.

The genes are TRBV20-1 and TRBJ1-2; possibly TRBD1 for D (5 bases). V was cut by 6 bases and J by 8 bases, with 13 bases left in between. This CDR3 is 11 amino acids long. In germline, CDR1 is DFQATT, CDR2 SNEGSKA (reference sequence). The CDR3 here is CSARRGLGYTF. DNA of the CDR3: TGCAGTGCAAGAAGGGGTTTGGGCTACACCTTC.

The V and J genes are TRBV29-1 and TRBJ2-7, with TRBD2 identical over 8 bases. The CDR3 runs 11 residues. Germline assignment: CDR1 SQVTM and CDR2 ANQGSEA. With V trimmed by 6 bases and J by 7 bases, 5 bases remained unmatched. CDR3 nucleotide sequence: TGCAGCGTCCTGACGGGGGGGGAGCAGTACTTC. Amino acids: CSVLTGGEQYF.

This clone was counted once. The chain recombines TRBV12-3 or TRBV12-4 with TRBJ2-7; D tentatively fits TRBD1 or TRBD2 (6 bases each). The CDR3 length is 13 residues. Trimming removed 2 bases at V and 10 bases at J, with 15 bases between. The CDR3 nucleotides are TGTGCCAGCAGTTTATATCCGGGGGCGGAACAGTACTTC. As protein: CASSLYPGAEQYF.

This sequence joins TRBV11-2 and TRBJ2-7; D not certain. Germline CDR1 and CDR2: SGHAT and FQNNGV. V lost 1 base and J 3 bases, leaving 13 bases between the germline ends. The CDR3 contains 15 residues. CDR3: CASSLGPGYFYEQYF. The DNA for the CDR3 is TGTGCCAGCAGCTTAGGCCCCGGGTATTTCTACGAGCAGTACTTC. The full variable domain, in which reference TRBV11-2 and TRBJ2-7 provide the parts outside the CDR3, is EAGVAQSPRYKIIEKRQSVAFWCNPISGHATLYWYQQILGQGPKLLIQFQNNGVVDDSQLPKDRFSAERLKGVDSTLKIQPAKLEDSAVYLCASSLGPGYFYEQYFGPGTRLTVT.

This chain links TRBV2 with TRBJ1-5, with TRBD1 matching over 8 bases. This CDR3 has 18 amino acids. The V gene's germline CDR1 is SNHLY and CDR2 FYNNEI. Trimming cost V 6 bases and J 1 base; bases outside gene matches: 14. CDR3 amino acids: CASSPHSQGAYSNQPQHF. In DNA, the CDR3 is TGTGCCAGCAGCCCGCATAGTCAGGGGGCGTACAGCAATCAGCCCCAGCATTTT.

This rearrangement joins TRBV30 to TRBJ1-1, with no clear D. Trimming took 2 bases from V and 4 from J, leaving 11 bases between them. The CDR3 extends over 13 amino acids. The germline V gene encodes CDR1 GTSNPN and CDR2 SVGIG (reference sequence). The CDR3 sequence: CAWSSQVGTEAFF. The DNA for the CDR3 is TGTGCCTGGAGTTCCCAGGTGGGCACTGAAGCTTTCTTT.

The chain uses TRBV30 and TRBJ1-1; D is uncertain. CDR1 is GTSNPN, CDR2 SVGIG, per germline (reference sequence). V was pared by 2 bases and J by 2 bases, with 12 bases between. This CDR3 has 14 amino acids. CDR3 in DNA: TGTGCCTGGAGTATGGGAACTTTAAACACTGAAGCTTTCTTT. Protein sequence: CAWSMGTLNTEAFF. Full variable domain (rest looked up from reference TRBV30 and TRBJ1-1): SQTIHQWPATLVQPVGSPLSLECTVEGTSNPNLYWYRQAAGRGLQLLFYSVGIGQISSEVPQNLSASRPQDRQFILSSKKLLLSDSGFYLCAWSMGTLNTEAFFGQGTRLTVV.

This sequence joins TRBV2 and TRBJ1-3; 7 bases align to TRBD1. Trimming removed 7 bases from V and 1 base from J; junction bases left unmatched: 10. CDR1 and CDR2 from the germline V gene are SNHLY and FYNNEI. There are 16 residues in the CDR3. The CDR3: CASIRGTARSGNTIYF. The CDR3 bases are TGTGCCAGCATTCGCGGGACAGCAAGATCTGGAAACACCATATATTTT.

At least ten counts were recorded for this clone. The J gene is TRBJ1-2, the V gene TRBV28; D not certain. The CDR3 is 12 residues long. The germline CDR1 and CDR2 sequences are MDHEN and SYDVKM. Trimming shortened V by 6 bases and J by 0 bases, and 5 bases separated the two germline ends. The CDR3 loop reads CASRTANYGYTF. Here the CDR3 DNA reads TGTGCCAGCAGGACGGCTAACTATGGCTACACCTTC.

V usage is TRBV6-5 and J usage is TRBJ1-6, with TRBD1 identical over 7 bases. The CDR3 is made up of 14 amino acids. CDR1 is MNHEY, CDR2 SVGAGI, per germline. J gave up 8 bases and V 2 bases, and 3 bases lay outside the gene matches. CDR3: CASSYRDRYSPLHF. CDR3 DNA sequence: TGTGCCAGCAGTTACCGGGACAGATATTCACCCCTCCACTTT.

In this sample, this clone turned up a few times. The chain is built from TRBV5-1 and TRBJ1-1; unclear D gene. CDR3 size: 15 residues. V lost 3 bases and J lost 5, with 17 bases in between. Germline V gene lookup returns CDR1 SGHRS and CDR2 YFSETQ. The DNA for the CDR3 is TGCGCCAGCAGCTCCTCGGTCCGGACTGGGACTGAAGCTTTCTTT. The encoded protein is CASSSSVRTGTEAFF.

The chain joins TRBV18 to TRBJ1-6; maybe TRBD1 (5 bases). The V gene's germline CDR1 is KGHSH and CDR2 LQKENI. Trimming shortened V by 3 bases and J by 6 bases, and 15 bases separated the two germline ends. CDR3 length equals 16 residues. For the CDR3, the DNA is TGTGCCAGCTCACCCGCTTCGGGGGGTGGTAATTCACCCCTCCACTTT. It codes for CASSPASGGGNSPLHF.

This chain uses TRBV13 with TRBJ2-1; no reliable D call. V lost 5 bases, J lost 0 bases, and 5 bases lay in between. This CDR3 is built from 13 residues. Germline V gene data show CDR1 as PRHDT and CDR2 as FYEKMQ (reference sequence). The CDR3 reads CASSPYSYNEQFF. Here the CDR3 DNA reads TGTGCCAGCAGCCCTTACTCCTACAATGAGCAGTTCTTC.

The rearrangement links TRBV5-1 to TRBJ2-1; D is uncertain. The CDR3 runs to 12 residues. V was pared by 5 bases and J by 6 bases, with 9 bases between. Germline CDR1 reads SGHRS; CDR2 reads YFSETQ. The CDR3 protein is CASSNSRNEQFF. The CDR3 DNA follows: TGCGCCAGCAGTAACAGCCGCAATGAGCAGTTCTTC. The full variable domain, with the rest looked up from reference TRBV5-1 and TRBJ2-1, is KAGVTQTPRYLIKTRGQQVTLSCSPISGHRSVSWYQQTPGQGLQFLFEYFSETQRNKGNFPGRFSGRQFSNSRSEMNVSTLELGDSALYLCASSNSRNEQFFGPGTRLTVL.

V gene TRBV7-3 combines with J gene TRBJ2-1; 10 bases fit TRBD2. CDR3 length: 15 amino acids. The trim removed 2 bases at V and 7 bases at J, leaving 5 bases unmatched. Per germline, CDR1 SGHTA and CDR2 FQGTGA. CDR3 coding DNA: TGTGCCAGCAGCTTACAGCGGGGGGGCAGGAATGAGCAGTTCTTC. Translated: CASSLQRGGRNEQFF.

This clone was recorded once. The chain employs TRBV19 and TRBJ1-5, with D perhaps TRBD1 (5 bases). The CDR3 spans 13 residues. The germline V and J ends were trimmed by 5 bases and 7 bases, with 12 bases remaining between them. CDR1 and CDR2 (germline): LNHDA, SQIVND (reference sequence). Here the CDR3 reads CASSGQGRQPQHF. As DNA, the CDR3 is TGTGCCAGTAGTGGGCAGGGCCGACAGCCCCAGCATTTT.

The rearrangement uses TRBV11-2 and TRBJ1-4; D perhaps matches TRBD1 (5 bases). The CDR3 contains 16 residues. The germline CDR1 and CDR2 sequences are SGHAT and FQNNGV. V was cut by 3 bases and J by 2 bases, with 13 bases left in between. The CDR3: CASSFAGGGTNEKLFF. The DNA of the CDR3 is TGTGCCAGCAGCTTCGCCGGGGGGGGGACTAATGAAAAACTGTTTTTT. Variable domain in full (rest from reference TRBV11-2 and TRBJ1-4): EAGVAQSPRYKIIEKRQSVAFWCNPISGHATLYWYQQILGQGPKLLIQFQNNGVVDDSQLPKDRFSAERLKGVDSTLKIQPAKLEDSAVYLCASSFAGGGTNEKLFFGSGTQLSVL.

The genes are TRBV19 and TRBJ1-1; a weak D match, TRBD1 (5 bases). Trimming shortened V by 0 bases and J by 8 bases, and 16 bases separated the two germline ends. The CDR3 is 15 residues long. Germline loops: CDR1 LNHDA, CDR2 SQIVND (reference sequence). The CDR3 region is CASSIEGDSRGEAFF. The CDR3 DNA reads as TGTGCCAGTAGTATAGAAGGTGACAGCCGAGGAGAAGCTTTCTTT.

V usage is TRBV4-3 and J usage is TRBJ1-2, with D hard to call. V dropped 0 bases and J dropped 2 bases, with 7 bases sitting between them. The CDR3 is 14 amino acids. Per the germline V gene, CDR1 is LGHNA and CDR2 is YSLEER. The CDR3 loop reads CASSQELGNYGYTF. The CDR3 DNA sequence: TGCGCCAGCAGCCAAGAGTTGGGGAACTATGGCTACACCTTC.

This clone was counted once. The genes are TRBV6-4 and TRBJ2-7, with D tentatively TRBD1 (6 bases). This CDR3 is built from 11 residues. V lost 6 bases and J lost 4, with 7 bases in between. Germline V CDR1 and CDR2: MRHNA, SNTAGT. Written as DNA, the CDR3 is TGTGCCAGCAGGACAGGATACGAGCAGTACTTC. This translates into CASRTGYEQYF.

This clone occurred once. This chain joins TRBV2 and TRBJ1-2; the D is unclear. CDR1 is SNHLY and CDR2 is FYNNEI in the germline V gene. The CDR3 totals 15 residues. Trimming took off 5 bases at V and 7 bases at J, with 20 bases between the two ends. The CDR3 is CASSRSVMKGAGYTF. The CDR3 DNA reads TGTGCCAGCAGTCGGTCGGTTATGAAGGGAGCTGGCTACACCTTC. Together with reference TRBV2 and TRBJ1-2, the CDR3 gives the full variable domain: EPEVTQTPSHQVTQMGQEVILRCVPISNHLYFYWYRQILGQKVEFLVSFYNNEISEKSEIFDDQFSVERPDGSNFTLKIRSTKLEDSAMYFCASSRSVMKGAGYTFGSGTRLTVV.

The CDR3 loop reads CATGTGSLYEQYF. The CDR3 DNA sequence: TGCGCCACGGGGACAGGGTCCCTCTACGAGCAGTACTTC. The V call is TRBV10-2, the J call TRBJ2-7; 9 bases fit TRBD1. This CDR3 is 13 amino acids long. The germline CDR1 and CDR2 sequences are WSHSY and SAAADI. J gave up 3 bases and V 10 bases, and 7 bases lay outside the gene matches.

The chain joins TRBV5-1 to TRBJ1-2; TRBD1 agrees at 9 bases. This CDR3 contains 15 residues. V shed 4 bases and J 8 bases; nucleotides not matched to a gene: 12. Germline V gene sequence: CDR1 SGHRS, CDR2 YFSETQ. CDR3 DNA: TGCGCCAGCAGCCCCGGACAGGGGAGTGGGGAAGGCTACACCTTC. Its protein product is CASSPGQGSGEGYTF.